Described below is a single T cell receptor beta chain sequence and its context. The antigen remains unidentified. The data derive from a study of T cell responses to AZD1222 COVID-19 vaccine. The table came from immunoSEQ multiplex PCR; TCRdb's copy has only in-frame clones and leaves some out. The sample yields 95,000 to 150,000 clones, roughly 91% seen once. Study conclusions and caveats: Clonal diversity may have been underestimated, and the donors were mostly white British, with more females than males. Across spike, vaccine-associated CD4 TCRs were found, dominant at 160-218 and 743-854.

This CDR3 region has 15 residues. The V and J ends lost 5 bases and 1 base, in that order; junction bases with no gene match: 5. Germline CDR1 SGHTA, CDR2 FQGNSA. Sequenced here: peripheral blood, sampled 28 days after the second AZD1222 dose. This clonotype originated in an adult who received the AZD1222 COVID-19 vaccine. The chain carries TRBV7-2 and TRBJ1-3, with 7 bases that match TRBD1. The CDR3 here is CASSHQGGSGNTIYF. Here the CDR3 DNA reads TGTGCCAGCAGCCATCAGGGGGGTTCTGGAAACACCATATATTTT. Full variable domain (remainder filled in from reference TRBV7-2 and TRBJ1-3): GAGVSQSPSNKVTEKGKDVELRCDPISGHTALYWYRQSLGQGLEFLIYFQGNSAPDKSGLPSDRFSAERTGGSVSTLTIQRTQQEDSAVYLCASSHQGGSGNTIYFGEGSWLTVV.